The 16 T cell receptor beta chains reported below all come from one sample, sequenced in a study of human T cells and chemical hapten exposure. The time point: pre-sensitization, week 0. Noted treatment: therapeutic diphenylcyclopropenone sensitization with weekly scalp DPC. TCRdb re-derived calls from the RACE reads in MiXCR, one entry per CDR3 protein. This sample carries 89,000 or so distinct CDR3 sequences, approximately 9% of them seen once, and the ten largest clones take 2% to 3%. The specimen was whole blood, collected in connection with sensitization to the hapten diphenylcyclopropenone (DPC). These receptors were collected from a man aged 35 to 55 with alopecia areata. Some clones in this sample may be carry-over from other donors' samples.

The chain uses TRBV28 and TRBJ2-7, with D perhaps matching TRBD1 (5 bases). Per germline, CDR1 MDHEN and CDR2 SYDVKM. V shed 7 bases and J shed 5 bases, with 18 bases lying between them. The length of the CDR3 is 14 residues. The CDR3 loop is CASTLENRGDEQYF. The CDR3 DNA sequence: TGTGCCAGCACCCTCGAGAATAGGGGCGACGAGCAGTACTTC.

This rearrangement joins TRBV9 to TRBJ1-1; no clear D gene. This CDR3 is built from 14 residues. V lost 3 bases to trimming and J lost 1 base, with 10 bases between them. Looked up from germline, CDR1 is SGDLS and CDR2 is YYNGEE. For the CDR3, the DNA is TGTGCCAGCAGCGAGACTTATCGGAACACTGAAGCTTTCTTT. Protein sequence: CASSETYRNTEAFF.

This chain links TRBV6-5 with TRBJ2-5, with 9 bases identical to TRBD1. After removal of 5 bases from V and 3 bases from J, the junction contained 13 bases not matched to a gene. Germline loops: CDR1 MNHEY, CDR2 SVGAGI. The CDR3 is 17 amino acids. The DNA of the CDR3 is TGTGCCAGCAGTCGAGGGACAGGGTTAGGATGGAAAGAGACCCAGTACTTC. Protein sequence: CASSRGTGLGWKETQYF.

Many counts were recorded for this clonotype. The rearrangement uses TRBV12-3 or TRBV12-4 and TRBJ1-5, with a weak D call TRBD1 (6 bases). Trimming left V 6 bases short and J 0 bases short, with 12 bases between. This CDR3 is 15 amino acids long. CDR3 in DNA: TGTGCCAGCAGCCCGGACAGTTATAGCAATCAGCCCCAGCATTTT. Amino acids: CASSPDSYSNQPQHF.

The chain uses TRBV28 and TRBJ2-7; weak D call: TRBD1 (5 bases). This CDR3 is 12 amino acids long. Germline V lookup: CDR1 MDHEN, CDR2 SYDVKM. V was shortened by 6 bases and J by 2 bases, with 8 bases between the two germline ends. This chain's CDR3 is CASSRQTYEQYF. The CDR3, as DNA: TGTGCCAGCAGCCGACAGACCTACGAGCAGTACTTC.

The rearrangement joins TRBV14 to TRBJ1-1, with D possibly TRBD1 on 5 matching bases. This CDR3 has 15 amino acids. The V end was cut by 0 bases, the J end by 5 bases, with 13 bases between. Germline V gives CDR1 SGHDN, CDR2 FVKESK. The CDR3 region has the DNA TGTGCCAGCAGCCAAGAGACAGCAGTGGTAACTGAAGCTTTCTTT. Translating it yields CASSQETAVVTEAFF. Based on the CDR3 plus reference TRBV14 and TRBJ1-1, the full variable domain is EAGVTQFPSHSVIEKGQTVTLRCDPISGHDNLYWYRRVMGKEIKFLLHFVKESKQDESGMPNNRFLAERTGGTYSTLKVQPAELEDSGVYFCASSQETAVVTEAFFGQGTRLTVV.

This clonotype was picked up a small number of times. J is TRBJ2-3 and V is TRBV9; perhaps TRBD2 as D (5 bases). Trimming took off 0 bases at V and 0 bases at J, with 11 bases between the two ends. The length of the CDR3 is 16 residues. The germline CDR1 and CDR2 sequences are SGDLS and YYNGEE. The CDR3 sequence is CASSVGSSPSTDTQYF. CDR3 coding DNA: TGTGCCAGCAGCGTAGGGTCTAGCCCAAGCACAGATACGCAGTATTTT. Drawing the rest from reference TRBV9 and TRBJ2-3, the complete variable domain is DSGVTQTPKHLITATGQRVTLRCSPRSGDLSVYWYQQSLDQGLQFLIQYYNGEERAKGNILERFSAQQFPDLHSELNLSSLELGDSALYFCASSVGSSPSTDTQYFGPGTRLTVL.

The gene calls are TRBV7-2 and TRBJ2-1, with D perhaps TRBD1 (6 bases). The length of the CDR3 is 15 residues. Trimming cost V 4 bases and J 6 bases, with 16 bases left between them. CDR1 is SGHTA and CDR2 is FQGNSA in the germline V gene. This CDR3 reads CASSSDSLRGNEQFF. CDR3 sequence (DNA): TGTGCCAGCAGCTCGGACAGCCTTCGAGGCAATGAGCAGTTCTTC.

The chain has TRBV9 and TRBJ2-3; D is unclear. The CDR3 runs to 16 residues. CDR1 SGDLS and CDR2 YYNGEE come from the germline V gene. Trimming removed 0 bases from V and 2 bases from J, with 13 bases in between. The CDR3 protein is CASSVGSAIHTDTQYF. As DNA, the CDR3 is TGTGCCAGCAGCGTAGGATCCGCCATCCACACAGATACGCAGTATTTT.

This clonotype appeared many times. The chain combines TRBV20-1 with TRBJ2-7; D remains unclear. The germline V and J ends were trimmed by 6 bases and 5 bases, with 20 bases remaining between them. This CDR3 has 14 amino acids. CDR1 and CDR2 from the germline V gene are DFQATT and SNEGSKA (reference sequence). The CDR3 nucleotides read TGCAGTGCCTCTTTGACAAGTGAATTGCACGAGCAGTACTTC. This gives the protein CSASLTSELHEQYF.

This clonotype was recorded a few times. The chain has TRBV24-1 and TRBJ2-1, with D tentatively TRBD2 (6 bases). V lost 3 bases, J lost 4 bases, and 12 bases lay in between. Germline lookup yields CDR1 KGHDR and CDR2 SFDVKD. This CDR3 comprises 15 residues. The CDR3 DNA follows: TGTGCCACCAGTGATCGGGACTGGCCGTACAATGAGCAGTTCTTC. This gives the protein CATSDRDWPYNEQFF.

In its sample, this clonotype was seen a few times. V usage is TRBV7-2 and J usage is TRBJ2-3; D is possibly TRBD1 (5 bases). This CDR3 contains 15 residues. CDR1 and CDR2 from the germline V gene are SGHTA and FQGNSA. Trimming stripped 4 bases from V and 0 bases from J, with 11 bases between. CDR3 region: CASSSPRQSTDTQYF. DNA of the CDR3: TGTGCCAGCAGCTCCCCGAGACAGAGCACAGATACGCAGTATTTT.

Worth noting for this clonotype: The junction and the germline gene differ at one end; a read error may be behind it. The CDR3 region is CASSPKLGGGGKLFF. The CDR3 DNA reads TGTGCCAGCAGCCCGAAATTAGGGGGCGGCGGGAAGCTGTTTTTT. This chain links TRBV7-3 with TRBJ2-2; possibly TRBD1 for D (7 bases). The germline V gene encodes CDR1 SGHTA and CDR2 FQGTGA. The length of the CDR3 is 15 residues.

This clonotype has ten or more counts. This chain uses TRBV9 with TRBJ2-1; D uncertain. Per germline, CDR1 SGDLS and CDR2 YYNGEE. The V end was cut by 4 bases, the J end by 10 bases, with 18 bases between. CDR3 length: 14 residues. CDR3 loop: CASSPSVDPREQFF. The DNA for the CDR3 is TGTGCCAGCAGCCCAAGCGTAGATCCCAGGGAGCAGTTCTTC.

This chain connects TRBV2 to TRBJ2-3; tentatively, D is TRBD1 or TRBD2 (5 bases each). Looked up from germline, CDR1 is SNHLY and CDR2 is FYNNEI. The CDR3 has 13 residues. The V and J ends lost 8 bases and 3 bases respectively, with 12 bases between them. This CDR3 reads CASLQGATDTQYF. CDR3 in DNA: TGTGCCAGCTTGCAGGGAGCTACAGATACGCAGTATTTT.

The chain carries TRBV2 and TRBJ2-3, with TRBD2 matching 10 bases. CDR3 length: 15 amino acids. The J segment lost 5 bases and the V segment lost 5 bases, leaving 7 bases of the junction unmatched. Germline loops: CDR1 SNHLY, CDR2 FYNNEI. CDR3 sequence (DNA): TGTGCCAGCAGTCGTCAGCGGGAGGGCCTAGATACGCAGTATTTT. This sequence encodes CASSRQREGLDTQYF. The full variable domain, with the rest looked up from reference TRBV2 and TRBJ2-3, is EPEVTQTPSHQVTQMGQEVILRCVPISNHLYFYWYRQILGQKVEFLVSFYNNEISEKSEIFDDQFSVERPDGSNFTLKIRSTKLEDSAMYFCASSRQREGLDTQYFGPGTRLTVL.